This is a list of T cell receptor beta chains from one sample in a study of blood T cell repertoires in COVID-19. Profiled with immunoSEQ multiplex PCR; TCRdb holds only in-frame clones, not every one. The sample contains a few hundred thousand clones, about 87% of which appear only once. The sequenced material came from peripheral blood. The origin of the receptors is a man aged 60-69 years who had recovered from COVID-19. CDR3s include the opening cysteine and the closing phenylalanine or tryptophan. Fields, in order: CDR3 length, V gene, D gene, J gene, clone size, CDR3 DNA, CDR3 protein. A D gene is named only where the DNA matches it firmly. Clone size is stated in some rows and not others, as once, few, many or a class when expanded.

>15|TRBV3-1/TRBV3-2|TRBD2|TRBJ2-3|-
TGTGCCAGCAGCCAAGCCAGGACTAGCGGGAGTACGCAGTATTTT
CASSQARTSGSTQYF
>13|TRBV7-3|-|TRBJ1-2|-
TGTGCCAGCAGCCCAGGGACAACCTATGGCTACACCTTC
CASSPGTTYGYTF
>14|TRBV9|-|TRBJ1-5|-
TGTGCCAGCAGCGCACGACAGGTCAATCAGCCCCAGCATTTT
CASSARQVNQPQHF
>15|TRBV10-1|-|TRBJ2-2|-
TGCGCCAGCAGTGAGGAGGGAAAGAACACCGGGGAGCTGTTTTTT
CASSEEGKNTGELFF
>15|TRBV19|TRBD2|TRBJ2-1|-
TGTGCCAGTAGTATACTAGCGGGGGCATTTGGTGAGCAGTTCTTC
CASSILAGAFGEQFF
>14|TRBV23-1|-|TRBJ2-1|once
TGCGCCAGCAGTCAATTCCAGGGGCTAGGGGAGCAGTTCTTC
CASSQFQGLGEQFF
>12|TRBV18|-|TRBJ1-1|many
TGTGCCAGCTCCCCTAGGGGTCCTGAAGCTTTCTTT
CASSPRGPEAFF
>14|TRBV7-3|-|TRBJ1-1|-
TGTGCCAGCAGCTTCGATGGGGGAGGCACTGAAGCTTTCTTT
CASSFDGGGTEAFF
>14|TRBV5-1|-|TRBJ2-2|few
TGCGCCAGCAGCGTCAAAGCTAACACCGGGGAGCTGTTTTTT
CASSVKANTGELFF
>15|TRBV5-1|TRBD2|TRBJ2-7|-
TGCGCCAGCAGCTCCGGACTAGCGGGAGTCCACGAGCAGTACTTC
CASSSGLAGVHEQYF
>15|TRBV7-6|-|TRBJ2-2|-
TGTGCCAGCAGCCAAACAGGAGCGAACACCGGGGAGCTGTTTTTT
CASSQTGANTGELFF
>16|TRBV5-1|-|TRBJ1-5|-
TGCGCCAGCAGCTCTGGACAGACCAATAGCAATCAGCCCCAGCATTTT
CASSSGQTNSNQPQHF
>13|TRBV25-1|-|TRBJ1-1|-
TGTGCCAGCAGTGGGGGCGCGGGAGCTGAAGCTTTCTTT
CASSGGAGAEAFF
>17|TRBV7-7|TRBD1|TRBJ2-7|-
TGTGCCAGCAGCTCGGCCGGGACAGGGGTTACCTCCTACGAGCAGTACTTC
CASSSAGTGVTSYEQYF
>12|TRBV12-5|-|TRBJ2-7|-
TGTGCTAGTGGTTTGGACACCTCTTCTGCGTACTTC
CASGLDTSSAYF
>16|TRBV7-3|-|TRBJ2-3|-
TGTGCCAGCAGCCTAGGTGGAGTTCGTAGCACAGATACGCAGTATTTT
CASSLGGVRSTDTQYF
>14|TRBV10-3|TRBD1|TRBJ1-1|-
TGTGCCATCAGTGAGTCGGGACAGGGGCCTGAAGCTTTCTTT
CAISESGQGPEAFF
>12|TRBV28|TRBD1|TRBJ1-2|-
TGTGCCAGCACCCAGGGGGACTATGGCTACACCTTC
CASTQGDYGYTF
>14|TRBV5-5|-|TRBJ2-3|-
TGTGCCAGCAGCTTGGCCAGGAACACAGATACGCAGTATTTT
CASSLARNTDTQYF
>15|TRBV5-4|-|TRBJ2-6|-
TGTGCCAGCAGCGGCTGGTCCTCTGGGGCCAACGTCCTGACTTTC
CASSGWSSGANVLTF
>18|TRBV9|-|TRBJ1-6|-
TGTGCCAGCAGCGTATTGGGCCTGCAAGCCAGCCCTAATTCACCCCTCCACTTT
CASSVLGLQASPNSPLHF
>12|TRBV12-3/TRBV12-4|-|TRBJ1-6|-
TGTGCCAGCAGCCCGGGAGGAGGGGGTTCCCACTTT
CASSPGGGGSHF
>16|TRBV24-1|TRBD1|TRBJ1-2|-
TGTGCCACCAGTGATAAACAGGGGGCTGGGGGCTATGGCTACACCTTC
CATSDKQGAGGYGYTF
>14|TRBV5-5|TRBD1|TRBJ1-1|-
TGTGCCAGCAGCCTCGGACAGGCGGCCACCGGAGCTTTCTTT
CASSLGQAATGAFF
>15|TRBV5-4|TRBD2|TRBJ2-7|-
TGTGCCAGCAGCTTGGAGCGGGATGAGACCTACGAGCAGTACTTC
CASSLERDETYEQYF
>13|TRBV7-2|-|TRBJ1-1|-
TGTGCCTGCCGGGGACAACCGAACACTGAAGCTTTCTTT
CACRGQPNTEAFF
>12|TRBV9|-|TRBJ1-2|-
TGTGCCGGGCCATCCGCTCTGGATGGCTACACCTTC
CAGPSALDGYTF
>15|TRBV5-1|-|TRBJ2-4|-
TGCGCCAGCAGCTCTCCTGGGGCCGCCAAAAACATTCAGTACTTC
CASSSPGAAKNIQYF
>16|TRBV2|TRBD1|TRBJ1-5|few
TGTGCCAGCAGTGAAGCGCGGGGACAGGGAGGTCAGCCCCAGCATTTT
CASSEARGQGGQPQHF
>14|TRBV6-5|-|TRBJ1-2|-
TGTGCCAGCAGTCGTCAAAAGGCGGCCTATGGCTACACCTTC
CASSRQKAAYGYTF
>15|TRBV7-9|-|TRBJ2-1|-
TGTGCCAGCAGCAGACAGGAGAGCTCCTACAATGAGCAGTTCTTC
CASSRQESSYNEQFF
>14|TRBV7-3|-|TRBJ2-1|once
TGTGCCAGCGGTAGGGGGGGTTCGTACAATGAGCAGTTCTTC
CASGRGGSYNEQFF
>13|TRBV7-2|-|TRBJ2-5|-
TGTGCCAGCAGCTTCGACAGGCGAGAGACCCAGTACTTC
CASSFDRRETQYF
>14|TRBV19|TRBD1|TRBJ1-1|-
TGTGCCAGTAGTCCGGGACAGGGGAACACTGAAGCTTTCTTT
CASSPGQGNTEAFF
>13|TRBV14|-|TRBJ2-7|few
TGTGCCAGCAGCCTTGGACGGGGATACGAGCAGTACTTC
CASSLGRGYEQYF
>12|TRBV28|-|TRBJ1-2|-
TGTGCCAGCGAATCAGGAAACTATGGCTACACCTTC
CASESGNYGYTF
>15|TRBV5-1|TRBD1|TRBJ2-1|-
TGCGCCAGCAGCTTGGGAGGGACAGGTAGCAATGAGCAGTTCTTC
CASSLGGTGSNEQFF
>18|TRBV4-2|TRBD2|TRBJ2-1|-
TGTGCCAGCAGCCAAGTTTTGGCGGGGGTGGGAGACTACAATGAGCAGTTCTTC
CASSQVLAGVGDYNEQFF
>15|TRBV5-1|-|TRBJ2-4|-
TGCGCCAGCAGCTTGGCCCAGGGGGGTAGGAACATTCAGTACTTC
CASSLAQGGRNIQYF
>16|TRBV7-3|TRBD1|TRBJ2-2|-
TGTGCCAGCAGCTTAGGCCGGGACAGTTTCACCGGGGAGCTGTTTTTT
CASSLGRDSFTGELFF
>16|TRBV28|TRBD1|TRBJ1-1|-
TGTGCCAGCACCCTGCCACAGGGGGTCCTGGACACTGAAGCTTTCTTT
CASTLPQGVLDTEAFF
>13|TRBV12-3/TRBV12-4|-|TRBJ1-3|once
TGTGCCAGCAGTAAATCTGCCGGGGTAACCATATATTTT
CASSKSAGVTIYF